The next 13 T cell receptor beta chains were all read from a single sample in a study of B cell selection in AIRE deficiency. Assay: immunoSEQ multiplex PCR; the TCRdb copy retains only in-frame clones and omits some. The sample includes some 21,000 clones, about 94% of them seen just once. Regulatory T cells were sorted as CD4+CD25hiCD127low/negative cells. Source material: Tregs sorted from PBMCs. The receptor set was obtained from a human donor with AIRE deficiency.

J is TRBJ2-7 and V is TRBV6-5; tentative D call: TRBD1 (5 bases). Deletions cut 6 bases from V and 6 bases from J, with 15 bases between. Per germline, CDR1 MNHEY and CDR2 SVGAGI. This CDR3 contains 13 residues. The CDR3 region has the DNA TGTGCCAGCAGGGTTACACAGGTTACCGAGCAGTACTTC. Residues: CASRVTQVTEQYF.

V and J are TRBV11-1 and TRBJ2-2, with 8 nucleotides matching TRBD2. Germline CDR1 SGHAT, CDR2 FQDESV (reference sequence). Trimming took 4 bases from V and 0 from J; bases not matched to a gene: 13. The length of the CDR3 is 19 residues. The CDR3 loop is CASSSGGGVWTSNTGELFF. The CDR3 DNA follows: TGTGCCAGCAGCTCCGGGGGGGGAGTTTGGACTTCGAACACCGGGGAGCTGTTTTTT.

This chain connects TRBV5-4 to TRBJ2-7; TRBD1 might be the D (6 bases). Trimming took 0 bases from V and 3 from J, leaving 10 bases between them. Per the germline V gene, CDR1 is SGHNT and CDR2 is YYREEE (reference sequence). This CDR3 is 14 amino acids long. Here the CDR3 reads CASSLDRVIYEQYF. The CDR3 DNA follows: TGTGCCAGCAGCTTGGACAGGGTCATCTACGAGCAGTACTTC.

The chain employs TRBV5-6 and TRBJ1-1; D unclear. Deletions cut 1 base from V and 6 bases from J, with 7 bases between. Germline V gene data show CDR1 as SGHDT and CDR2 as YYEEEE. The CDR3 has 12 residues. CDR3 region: CASSLLFSEAFF. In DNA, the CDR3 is TGTGCCAGCAGCTTGTTGTTTTCTGAAGCTTTCTTT.

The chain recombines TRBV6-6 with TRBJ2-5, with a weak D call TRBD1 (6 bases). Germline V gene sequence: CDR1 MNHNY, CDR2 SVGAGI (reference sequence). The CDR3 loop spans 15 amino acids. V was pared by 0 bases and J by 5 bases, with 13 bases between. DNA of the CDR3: TGTGCCAGCAGTTACTCAGCAGGGGTCAGGGAGACCCAGTACTTC. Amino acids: CASSYSAGVRETQYF.

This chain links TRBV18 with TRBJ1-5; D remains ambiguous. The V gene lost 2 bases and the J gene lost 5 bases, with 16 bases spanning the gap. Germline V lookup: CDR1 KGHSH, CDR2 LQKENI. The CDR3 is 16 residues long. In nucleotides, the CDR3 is TGTGCCAGCTCACCAACAAGGGTAGATGGTTATCAGCCCCAGCATTTT. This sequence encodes CASSPTRVDGYQPQHF.

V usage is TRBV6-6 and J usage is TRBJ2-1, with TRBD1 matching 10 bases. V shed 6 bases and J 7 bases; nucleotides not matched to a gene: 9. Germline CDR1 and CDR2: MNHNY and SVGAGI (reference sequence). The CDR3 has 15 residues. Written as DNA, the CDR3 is TGTGCCAGCAGAGACAGGGGGCGTAGTGGGAATGAGCAGTTCTTC. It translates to CASRDRGRSGNEQFF.

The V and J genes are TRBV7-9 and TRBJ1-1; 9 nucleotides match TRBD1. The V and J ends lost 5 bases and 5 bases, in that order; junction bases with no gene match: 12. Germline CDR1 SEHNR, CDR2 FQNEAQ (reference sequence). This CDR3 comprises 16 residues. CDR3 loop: CASSKTGGIIWTEAFF. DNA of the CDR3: TGTGCCAGCAGCAAAACAGGGGGCATTATATGGACTGAAGCTTTCTTT.

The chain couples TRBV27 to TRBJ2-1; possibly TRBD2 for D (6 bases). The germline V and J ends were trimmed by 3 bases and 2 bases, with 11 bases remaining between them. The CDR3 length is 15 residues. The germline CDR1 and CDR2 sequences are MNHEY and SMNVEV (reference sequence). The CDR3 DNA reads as TGTGCCAGCAGTTTTATTGGAGGGGCCTACAATGAGCAGTTCTTC. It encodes CASSFIGGAYNEQFF.

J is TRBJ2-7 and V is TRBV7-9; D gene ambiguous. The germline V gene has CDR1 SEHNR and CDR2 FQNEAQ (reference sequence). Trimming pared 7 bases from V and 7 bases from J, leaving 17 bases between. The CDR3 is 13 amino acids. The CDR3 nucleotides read TGTGCCAGCAACCACGAGGTATCAAAAGAGCAGTACTTC. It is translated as CASNHEVSKEQYF.

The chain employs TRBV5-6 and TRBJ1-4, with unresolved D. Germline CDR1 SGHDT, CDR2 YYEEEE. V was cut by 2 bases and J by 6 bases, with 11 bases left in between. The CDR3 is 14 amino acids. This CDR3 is CASSFRALDEKLFF. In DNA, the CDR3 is TGTGCCAGCAGCTTTCGGGCCCTTGATGAAAAACTGTTTTTT.

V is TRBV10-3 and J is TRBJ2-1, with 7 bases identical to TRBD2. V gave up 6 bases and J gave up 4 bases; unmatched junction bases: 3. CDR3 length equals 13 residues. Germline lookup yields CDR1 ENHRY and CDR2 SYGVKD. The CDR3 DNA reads TGTGCCATCAGCAGCGGGATTTACAATGAGCAGTTCTTC. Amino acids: CAISSGIYNEQFF.

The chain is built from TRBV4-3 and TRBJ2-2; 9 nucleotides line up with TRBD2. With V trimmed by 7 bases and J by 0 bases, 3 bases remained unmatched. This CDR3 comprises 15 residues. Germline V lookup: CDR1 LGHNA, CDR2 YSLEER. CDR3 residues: CASTRTSANTGELFF. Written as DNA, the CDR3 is TGCGCCAGCACCCGGACTAGCGCGAACACCGGGGAGCTGTTTTTT.